The clone carrying this TCR beta chain was detected ten times or more. The antigen remains unidentified. The authors built TCR beta libraries using iRepertoire HTBI primers and Arm-PCR of CDR3 regions. In TCRdb, the multiplex PCR reads were re-called with MiXCR into one record per CDR3 protein. The sample gives hundreds of thousands of distinct CDR3 sequences, about 15% of which show up once; roughly 7.7% is in the top ten. V shed 6 bases, J shed 4 bases, and the junction held 13 bases outside the gene matches. The CDR3 extends over 17 amino acids. The germline V gene has CDR1 MDHEN and CDR2 SYDVKM. This entry belongs to a study of regulatory T cells in long-lasting Graves disease. Whole-study findings and limits: Only peripheral blood was studied, not thyroid tissue. Patients whose Graves' disease persisted exhibited lower TCR diversity than those newly diagnosed.

Specified time point: newly diagnosed GD, antithyroid drugs for less than 3 months. Construction of the TCR library relied on RNA isolated from PBMCs. This sample also belongs to another study, concerning T cells in Graves' hyperthyroidism and ophthalmopathy. That source reports: Exclusions: uncontrolled infection, other autoimmune disease, pregnancy, lactation. A 13 V-J model separated ophthalmopathy from stable hyperthyroidism.

The sample in question was peripheral blood mononuclear cells (PBMCs), obtained at new diagnosis, from a patient treated with antithyroid drugs. The sequence came from a woman in her thirties or forties with Graves disease. V and J are TRBV28 and TRBJ2-2, with 8 bases fitting TRBD1. The CDR3 protein is CASRDRVGEVFTGELFF. The CDR3 DNA is TGTGCCAGCAGGGACAGGGTTGGAGAGGTCTTCACCGGGGAGCTGTTTTTT. Full variable domain (rest looked up from reference TRBV28 and TRBJ2-2): DVKVTQSSRYLVKRTGEKVFLECVQDMDHENMFWYRQDPGLGLRLIYFSYDVKMKEKGDIPEGYSVSREKKERFSLILESASTNQTSMYLCASRDRVGEVFTGELFFGEGSRLTVL.